Detailed here is one T cell receptor (beta chain). Its antigen is unidentified. The junction and the germline gene differ at one end; a read error may be behind it. This sample was included in a study of Tregs in tolerant kidney transplant recipients. Study-wide findings and caveats: For some patients, primers changed over time, blocking nucleotide-level comparison. Findings come from small patient numbers and require larger validation. Tolerant patients' donor-specific Tregs expanded beyond overall Tregs, suggesting antigen-driven growth.

Unstimulated Tregs (CD4+CD25+CD127-) and CD4+CD25- non-Tregs were sorted from PBMCs. Sequencing used immunoSEQ multiplex PCR; TCRdb keeps in-frame clones, though not all of them. The sample contains under 85,000 clones, about 89% of which appear only once. The germline V gene encodes CDR1 SNHLY and CDR2 FYNNEI. This CDR3 spans 13 amino acids. The rearrangement uses TRBV2 and TRBJ1-2; 7 bases align to TRBD1. The sample consisted of CD4+ T cells from blood, taken before the transplant. This TCR was sampled from a human donor who received a combined kidney and bone marrow transplant. The CDR3 coding sequence is TGTGCCAGCAGGGAAGACAGGGCTTATGGCTACACCTTC. Translation gives CASREDRAYGYTF.